Each of the 2 T cell receptor beta chains below was sequenced from the same sample in a study of T cell responses to AZD1222 COVID-19 vaccine. Only in-frame clones appear in the TCRdb table, and some are missing; sequencing was by immunoSEQ multiplex PCR. Of about 120,000 clones listed, roughly 93% are singletons. Sequences were derived from peripheral blood, sampled 28 days after the second AZD1222 dose. The origin of the receptors is an adult who received the AZD1222 COVID-19 vaccine.

This chain joins TRBV2 and TRBJ2-7; 7 nucleotides match TRBD1. CDR3 length: 13 residues. CDR1 is SNHLY and CDR2 is FYNNEI in the germline V gene. The V gene end was trimmed by 8 bases and the J gene end by 1 base; junction bases not matched to a gene: 5. CDR3 DNA sequence: TGTGCCAGCGGGACAGTACTTTCCTACGAGCAGTACTTC. Its protein is CASGTVLSYEQYF.

This sequence joins TRBV3-1 (or the pseudogene TRBV3-2) and TRBJ1-1; D is unresolved. Germline V gives CDR1 LGHDT, CDR2 YNNKEL (reference sequence). The CDR3 length is 13 residues. V was clipped by 2 bases and J by 0 bases, with 4 bases between them. The CDR3, as DNA: TGTGCCAGCAGCCAACATTTGAACACTGAAGCTTTCTTT. This codes for CASSQHLNTEAFF.